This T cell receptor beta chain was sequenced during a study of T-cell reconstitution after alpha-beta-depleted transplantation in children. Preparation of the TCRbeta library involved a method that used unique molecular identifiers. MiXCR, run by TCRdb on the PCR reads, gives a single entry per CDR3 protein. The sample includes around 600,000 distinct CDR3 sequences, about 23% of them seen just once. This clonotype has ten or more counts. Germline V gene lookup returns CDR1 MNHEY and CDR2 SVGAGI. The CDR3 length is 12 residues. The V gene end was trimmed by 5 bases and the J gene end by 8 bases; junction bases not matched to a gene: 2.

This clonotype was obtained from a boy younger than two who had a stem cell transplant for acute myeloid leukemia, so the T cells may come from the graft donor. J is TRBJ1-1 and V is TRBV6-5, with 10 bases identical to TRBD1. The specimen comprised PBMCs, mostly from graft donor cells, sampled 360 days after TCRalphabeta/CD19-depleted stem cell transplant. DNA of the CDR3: TGTGCCAGCAGTCGACAGGGGGCAGAAGCTTTCTTT. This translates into CASSRQGAEAFF.